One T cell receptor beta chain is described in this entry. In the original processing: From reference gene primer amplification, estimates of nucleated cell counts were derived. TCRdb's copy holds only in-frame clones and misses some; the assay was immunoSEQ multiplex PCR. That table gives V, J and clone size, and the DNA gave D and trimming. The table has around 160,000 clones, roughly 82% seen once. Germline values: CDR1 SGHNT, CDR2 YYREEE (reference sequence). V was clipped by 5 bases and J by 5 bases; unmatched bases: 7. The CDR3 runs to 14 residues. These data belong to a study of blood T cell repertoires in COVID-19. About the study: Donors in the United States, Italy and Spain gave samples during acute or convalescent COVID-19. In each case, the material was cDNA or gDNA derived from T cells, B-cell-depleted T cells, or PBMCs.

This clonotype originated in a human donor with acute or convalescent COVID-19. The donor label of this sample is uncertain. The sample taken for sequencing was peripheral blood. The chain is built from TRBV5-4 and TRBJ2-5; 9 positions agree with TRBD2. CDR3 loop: CASSSGLARETQYF. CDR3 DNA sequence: TGTGCCAGCAGTTCCGGACTAGCGAGGGAGACCCAGTACTTC.